Each of the 17 T cell receptor beta chains below was sequenced from the same sample in a study of blood T cell repertoires in COVID-19. Using immunoSEQ multiplex PCR, the repertoire was profiled, and TCRdb retains in-frame clones only, with some absent. The sample lists about 330,000 clones, 87% seen once, with 9.9% in the top ten. Material: peripheral blood. The source is a man younger than 45 with COVID-19, enrolled during active disease.

V gene TRBV5-1 combines with J gene TRBJ2-3; 7 bases map to TRBD1. There are 15 residues in the CDR3. From germline, CDR1 is SGHRS and CDR2 YFSETQ. V lost 0 bases and J lost 6; bases outside the gene matches: 7. CDR3 residues: CASSLGRQGGDTQYF. DNA of the CDR3: TGCGCCAGCAGCTTGGGGAGACAGGGTGGGGATACGCAGTATTTT.

The V gene is TRBV6-5, the J gene TRBJ2-7; the D gene is possibly TRBD2 (6 bases). CDR3 length equals 15 residues. Germline CDR1 is MNHEY and CDR2 is SVGAGI. Trimming cost V 6 bases and J 0 bases, with 15 bases left between them. The CDR3 loop reads CASSPHDSGSYEQYF. CDR3 sequence (DNA): TGTGCCAGCAGCCCGCACGATAGCGGCTCCTACGAGCAGTACTTC.

The rearrangement joins TRBV3-1 (or the pseudogene TRBV3-2) to TRBJ2-7; 7 bases align to TRBD2. J gave up 3 bases and V 4 bases, and 9 bases lay outside the gene matches. The CDR3 extends over 15 amino acids. Germline V lookup: CDR1 LGHDT, CDR2 YNNKEL (reference sequence). CDR3 protein: CASSPGGSGHYEQYF. For the CDR3, the DNA is TGTGCCAGCAGCCCCGGGGGGAGCGGCCACTACGAGCAGTACTTC.

The V call is TRBV9, the J call TRBJ1-2; TRBD1 is a possible D gene (6 bases). The CDR3 has 16 residues. Trimming left V 0 bases short and J 0 bases short, with 12 bases between. CDR1 is SGDLS, CDR2 YYNGEE, per germline. CDR3 sequence: CASSVDWTVTNYGYTF. DNA for the CDR3: TGTGCCAGCAGCGTAGATTGGACAGTTACTAACTATGGCTACACCTTC.

The gene calls are TRBV30 and TRBJ2-3; 8 bases line up with TRBD2. This CDR3 region has 17 residues. CDR1 and CDR2 from the germline V gene are GTSNPN and SVGIG (reference sequence). V lost 1 base and J lost 3; bases outside the gene matches: 12. In nucleotides, the CDR3 is TGTGCCTGGAGTGCCGGGGGGAGCGGGAGCCGTACAGATACGCAGTATTTT. It is translated as CAWSAGGSGSRTDTQYF.

In its sample, this clone was seen once. The CDR3 loop is CASAEQGNYGYTF. CDR3 in DNA: TGCGCCAGTGCTGAACAGGGGAACTATGGCTACACCTTC. The chain employs TRBV5-1 and TRBJ1-2; the match to TRBD1 covers 7 bases. The J segment lost 2 bases and the V segment lost 8 bases, leaving 6 bases of the junction unmatched. Germline V lookup: CDR1 SGHRS, CDR2 YFSETQ. The CDR3 sequence is 13 residues long. Full variable domain (remainder filled in from reference TRBV5-1 and TRBJ1-2): KAGVTQTPRYLIKTRGQQVTLSCSPISGHRSVSWYQQTPGQGLQFLFEYFSETQRNKGNFPGRFSGRQFSNSRSEMNVSTLELGDSALYLCASAEQGNYGYTFGSGTRLTVV.

The chain is built from TRBV10-3 and TRBJ2-1, with 12 nucleotides matching TRBD1. V lost 4 bases and J lost 7; bases outside the gene matches: 5. From germline, CDR1 is ENHRY and CDR2 SYGVKD. The CDR3 loop spans 15 amino acids. The CDR3 DNA is TGTGCCATCAGTGGGGGGACAGGGGGCCGTAATGAGCAGTTCTTC. Amino acids: CAISGGTGGRNEQFF.

The V and J genes are TRBV29-1 and TRBJ2-2; 8 bases fit TRBD2. Germline V gene sequence: CDR1 SQVTM, CDR2 ANQGSEA. After removal of 6 bases from V and 3 bases from J, the junction contained 9 bases not matched to a gene. This CDR3 has 15 amino acids. The CDR3 reads CSVLSGETYTGELFF. The CDR3 bases are TGCAGCGTCCTTAGCGGGGAAACGTACACCGGGGAGCTGTTTTTT.

The chain is built from TRBV9 and TRBJ2-3; unclear D gene. The CDR3 runs to 15 residues. Trimming took 3 bases from V and 1 from J, leaving 12 bases between them. In germline, CDR1 is SGDLS, CDR2 YYNGEE. CDR3: CASSALASGTDTQYF. DNA of the CDR3: TGTGCCAGCAGCGCTTTAGCTTCTGGCACAGATACGCAGTATTTT.

The genes are TRBV20-1 and TRBJ2-1; D is unresolved. The CDR3 runs 10 residues. V was trimmed by 3 bases and J by 12 bases, leaving 9 bases between them. Germline assignment: CDR1 DFQATT and CDR2 SNEGSKA (reference sequence). CDR3 DNA: TGCAGTGCTAGTTTATCGAGGCAGTTCTTC. The encoded protein is CSASLSRQFF.

The J gene is TRBJ2-1, the V gene TRBV29-1, with D possibly TRBD1 on 5 matching bases. CDR1 and CDR2 (germline): SQVTM, ANQGSEA. V lost 5 bases to trimming and J lost 4 bases, with 9 bases between them. The CDR3 loop spans 12 amino acids. The CDR3 DNA reads as TGCAGCGTTACAGACAGATACAATGAGCAGTTCTTC. Its translation: CSVTDRYNEQFF.

This chain connects TRBV7-5 to TRBJ1-5; whether TRBD1, the table's D call, matches the DNA was not checked. TRBV7-5 is shown as a pseudogene. This CDR3 contains 19 residues. As DNA, the CDR3 is TGTGCCAGAAGCTTAGAGCTGCCCCATCAGGACAGGGTGGGACAGCCCCAGCATTTT. Translation: CARSLELPHQDRVGQPQHF.

CDR3 nucleotides: TGTGCCAGCAGCCAAGGACTAGCGGGTTATACGCAGTATTTT. It yields the protein CASSQGLAGYTQYF. The chain combines TRBV4-2 with TRBJ2-3; 10 nucleotides line up with TRBD2. The J segment lost 7 bases and the V segment lost 1 base, leaving 2 bases of the junction unmatched. The CDR3 is 14 amino acids. Germline values: CDR1 LGHNA, CDR2 YNFKEQ.

V and J are TRBV5-1 and TRBJ2-3; TRBD2 agrees at 11 bases. The CDR3 totals 16 residues. CDR1 and CDR2 (germline): SGHRS, YFSETQ. V trimming: 3 bases; J trimming: 1 base; junction bases outside the gene matches: 4. The CDR3: CASSSSLAGGTDTQYF. The CDR3 coding sequence is TGCGCCAGCAGCTCTTCACTAGCGGGGGGCACAGATACGCAGTATTTT.

This clone was observed a handful of times. The rearrangement uses TRBV19 and TRBJ2-7; TRBD1 agrees at 11 bases. Germline assignment: CDR1 LNHDA and CDR2 SQIVND (reference sequence). The CDR3 covers 16 residues. V trimming: 2 bases; J trimming: 5 bases; junction bases outside the gene matches: 8. In DNA form, the CDR3 reads TGTGCCAGTAGTATATCAGTCGGGACAGGGGGAAACGAGCAGTACTTC. Translating it yields CASSISVGTGGNEQYF.

The chain uses TRBV12-3 or TRBV12-4 and TRBJ2-7; unclear D gene. Trimming left V 0 bases short and J 5 bases short, with 5 bases between. The CDR3 has 12 residues. The CDR3 DNA is TGTGCCAGCAGTTTAGCGCGAGACGAGCAGTACTTC. Translated: CASSLARDEQYF.

The J gene is TRBJ1-1, the V gene TRBV18; possibly TRBD1 for D (5 bases). Trimming took off 6 bases at V and 2 bases at J, with 19 bases between the two ends. The CDR3 loop spans 16 amino acids. The V gene's germline CDR1 is KGHSH and CDR2 LQKENI. This CDR3 reads CASSLSTRAINTEAFF. The CDR3 region has the DNA TGTGCCAGCTCGCTAAGTACCAGGGCAATCAACACTGAAGCTTTCTTT.